Below, 14 T cell receptor beta chains from the same sample are listed, as sequenced in a study of beta chain features in type 1 diabetes. Study-wide results and caveats: Within each of all four CD4+ subsets, Type 1 diabetes patients had TCRB CDR3s that were moderately but significantly shorter.

The investigators reverse transcribed all of the isolated RNA, so they sequenced expressed TCRB transcripts. Profiling relied on immunoSEQ multiplex PCR, and the TCRdb table lists in-frame clones only, not all of them. The table has 160,000 or so clones, roughly 9% seen once; the top ten hold around 0.64%. Antigens for these TCRs are unknown. The sequenced material came from central memory CD4+ T cells from blood. Receptors originate from a woman in her twenties or thirties with type 1 diabetes.

A few counts support this clone. This chain uses TRBV27 with TRBJ2-1, with D possibly matching TRBD2 (6 bases). Trimming removed 7 bases from V and 3 bases from J, with 16 bases in between. This CDR3 contains 15 residues. The germline gives CDR1 MNHEY, CDR2 SMNVEV (reference sequence). CDR3 in DNA: TGTGCCAGCACCCTCTCGGGACTCAACTACAATGAGCAGTTCTTC. Translating it yields CASTLSGLNYNEQFF.

This clone was recorded a few times. The rearrangement links TRBV9 to TRBJ1-2, with 8 bases that match TRBD1. Looked up from germline, CDR1 is SGDLS and CDR2 is YYNGEE. Losses at the gene ends were 2 bases for V and 6 bases for J; bases not matched to a gene: 9. CDR3 length equals 15 residues. The CDR3 DNA follows: TGTGCCAGCAGCGTGGGGAACCAGGGGGCTGATGGCTACACCTTC. Its protein is CASSVGNQGADGYTF.

The table lists this clone with a few counts. This chain links TRBV18 with TRBJ2-2, with a tentative D call TRBD1 (6 bases). V lost 5 bases to trimming and J lost 2 bases, with 12 bases between them. The CDR3 has 15 amino acids. Per germline, CDR1 KGHSH and CDR2 LQKENI. This CDR3 reads CASSKDRVNTGELFF. As DNA, the CDR3 is TGTGCCAGCTCAAAGGACAGAGTCAACACCGGGGAGCTGTTTTTT.

The sample holds a few counts of this clone. This chain uses TRBV15 with TRBJ1-4; 8 bases align to TRBD1. CDR3 size: 14 residues. The V and J ends lost 3 bases and 3 bases, in that order; junction bases with no gene match: 0. Germline CDR1 LNHNV, CDR2 YYDKDF (reference sequence). CDR3 coding DNA: TGTGCCACCAGCAGGGACAGGGCTAATGAAAAACTGTTTTTT. Translating gives CATSRDRANEKLFF.

The genes are TRBV5-4 and TRBJ2-7; D uncertain. The CDR3 runs to 13 residues. Germline V gene lookup returns CDR1 SGHNT and CDR2 YYREEE (reference sequence). V shed 2 bases and J shed 3 bases, with 9 bases lying between them. Here the CDR3 reads CASSFLAGYEQYF. The DNA for the CDR3 is TGTGCCAGCAGCTTCCTCGCCGGCTACGAGCAGTACTTC.

For this clone: A much larger clonotype is one base distant, so this may be a read error. The sample contains more than one DNA sequence encoding this CDR3. The CDR3 sequence is CASSQDRGQTQYF. CDR3 coding DNA: TGCGCCAGCAGCCAAGATAGGGGTCAGACCCAGTACTTC. This chain links TRBV4-1 with TRBJ2-5; weak D call: TRBD1 (5 bases). Per the germline V gene, CDR1 is MGHRA and CDR2 is YSYEKL. The CDR3 has 13 amino acids. V lost 0 bases and J 6 bases, leaving 8 bases between the germline ends.

For the CDR3, the DNA is TGTGCCAGCAGCTTAGTACCCCAGGATAATCAGCCCCAGCATTTT. Encoded protein: CASSLVPQDNQPQHF. The chain recombines TRBV7-2 with TRBJ1-5; D is unclear. Between the trimmed V and J ends, which lost 1 base and 4 bases, there was a span of 11 bases. This CDR3 comprises 15 residues. The germline V gene encodes CDR1 SGHTA and CDR2 FQGNSA.

This clone appeared a few times. The chain joins TRBV15 to TRBJ2-7; D uncertain. The V gene lost 6 bases and the J gene lost 0 bases, with 12 bases spanning the gap. CDR1 and CDR2 from the germline V gene are LNHNV and YYDKDF (reference sequence). This CDR3 is built from 14 residues. The CDR3 here is CATRNDISSYEQYF. The CDR3, as DNA: TGTGCCACCAGGAACGACATTAGCTCCTACGAGCAGTACTTC.

A note on this clone: The same CDR3 is also encoded by other DNA sequences in this sample. This sequence joins TRBV19 and TRBJ1-2; D is possibly TRBD1 (6 bases). V lost 5 bases, J lost 5 bases, and 9 bases lay in between. Germline values: CDR1 LNHDA, CDR2 SQIVND (reference sequence). The CDR3 is made up of 12 amino acids. The CDR3 protein is CASSYRDYGYTF. For the CDR3, the DNA is TGTGCCAGTAGTTACAGGGATTATGGCTACACCTTC.

The chain employs TRBV5-1 and TRBJ2-7; 14 nucleotides agree with TRBD2. CDR3 length: 17 residues. The V gene end was trimmed by 3 bases and the J gene end by 10 bases; junction bases not matched to a gene: 15. The germline CDR1 and CDR2 sequences are SGHRS and YFSETQ. CDR3 DNA: TGCGCCAGCAGCTCAGAAGCAGCCGGGACTAGCGGGAGCACTCAGTACTTC. Translating it yields CASSSEAAGTSGSTQYF.

The chain carries TRBV6-5 and TRBJ2-7; 8 nucleotides match TRBD1. Germline lookup yields CDR1 MNHEY and CDR2 SVGAGI. CDR3 length equals 16 residues. The V gene end was trimmed by 2 bases and the J gene end by 3 bases; junction bases not matched to a gene: 9. CDR3 coding DNA: TGTGCCAGCAGTTACGCCTCGGGGACAGGAGACTACGAGCAGTACTTC. This translates into CASSYASGTGDYEQYF.

The rearrangement links TRBV5-1 to TRBJ1-1; the D is unclear. Germline-derived CDR1 and CDR2 are SGHRS and YFSETQ. The CDR3 sequence is 14 residues long. V lost 2 bases and J lost 5, with 13 bases in between. This CDR3 reads CASSFNTERTEAFF. The DNA for the CDR3 is TGCGCCAGCAGCTTTAACACGGAGCGGACTGAAGCTTTCTTT.

The chain combines TRBV11-3 with TRBJ1-1; 7 nucleotides line up with TRBD1. This CDR3 comprises 12 residues. J gave up 4 bases and V 7 bases, and 3 bases lay outside the gene matches. Germline CDR1 SGHNT, CDR2 YENEEA. CDR3 in DNA: TGTGCCAGCACCAGGGGGATCACTGAAGCTTTCTTT. Translation gives CASTRGITEAFF.

The rearrangement joins TRBV11-2 to TRBJ2-1, with 8 positions matching TRBD1. Germline trimming cut 5 bases from V and 5 bases from J; bases unmatched to any gene: 8. This CDR3 region has 15 residues. Germline loops: CDR1 SGHAT, CDR2 FQNNGV. CDR3 nucleotides: TGTGCCAGCAGCCTCCGGGACAGGTCTGACAATGAGCAGTTCTTC. It yields the protein CASSLRDRSDNEQFF.